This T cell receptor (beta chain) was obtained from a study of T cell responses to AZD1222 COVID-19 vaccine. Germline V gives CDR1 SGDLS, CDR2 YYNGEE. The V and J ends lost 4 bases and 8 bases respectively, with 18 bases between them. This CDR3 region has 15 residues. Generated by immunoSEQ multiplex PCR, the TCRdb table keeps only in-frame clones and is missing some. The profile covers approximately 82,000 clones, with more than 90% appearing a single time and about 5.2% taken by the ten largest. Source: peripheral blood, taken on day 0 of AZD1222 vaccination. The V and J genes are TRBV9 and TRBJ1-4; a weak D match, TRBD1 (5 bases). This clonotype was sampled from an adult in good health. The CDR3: CASSPPGRSWEKLFF. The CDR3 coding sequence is TGTGCCAGCAGCCCGCCGGGACGGTCGTGGGAAAAACTGTTTTTT.